The TCR beta chain under discussion was sequenced for a study of T-cell reconstitution after alpha-beta-depleted transplantation in children. CDR3 length: 13 amino acids. V was shortened by 1 base and J by 6 bases, with 6 bases between the two germline ends. Germline-derived CDR1 and CDR2 are MNHEY and SVGAGI. Unique molecular identifiers featured in how the TCRbeta library was prepared. TCRdb re-called the PCR reads with MiXCR, one entry per CDR3 protein. Of roughly 100,000 distinct CDR3 sequences listed, 7% to 10% are singletons. This clonotype was seen ten or more times. The genes are TRBV6-5 and TRBJ2-2, with D unclear. The sequence was obtained from a human donor who donated a stem cell graft to a child with congenital amegakaryocytic thrombocytopenia. This specimen consisted of PBMCs from the stem cell graft donor, obtained from the stem cell graft. Here the CDR3 reads CASSYFEAGELFF. The CDR3 nucleotides are TGTGCCAGCAGTTACTTCGAGGCCGGGGAGCTGTTTTTT.